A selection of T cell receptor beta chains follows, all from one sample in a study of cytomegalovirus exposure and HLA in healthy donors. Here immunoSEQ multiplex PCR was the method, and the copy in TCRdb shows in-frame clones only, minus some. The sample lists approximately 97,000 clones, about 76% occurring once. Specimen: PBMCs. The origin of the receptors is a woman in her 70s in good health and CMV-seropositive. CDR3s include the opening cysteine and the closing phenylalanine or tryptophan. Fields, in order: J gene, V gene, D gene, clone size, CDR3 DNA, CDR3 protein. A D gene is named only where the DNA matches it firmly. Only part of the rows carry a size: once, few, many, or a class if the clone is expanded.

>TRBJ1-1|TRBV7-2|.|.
TGTGCCAGCAGCTTAAAGGGGGGGCGGTCTGAAGCTTTCTTT
CASSLKGGRSEAFF
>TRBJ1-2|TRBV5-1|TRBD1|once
TGCGCCAGCAGCTTCGATAGGGGACAGGGTGGCTACACCTTC
CASSFDRGQGGYTF
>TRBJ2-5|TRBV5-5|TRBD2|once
TGTGCCAGCAGCAACTATTTGACTAGCGGGTACCAAGAGACCCAGTACTTC
CASSNYLTSGYQETQYF
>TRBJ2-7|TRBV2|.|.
TGTGCCAGTCTGAGGCCTACTCGATCGAGCTCCTACGAGCAGTACTTC
CASLRPTRSSSYEQYF
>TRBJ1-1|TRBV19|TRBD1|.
TGTGCCAGTAGCAAATTGGGGGACAGGGCCACTGAAGCTTTCTTT
CASSKLGDRATEAFF
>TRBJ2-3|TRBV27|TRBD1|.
TGTGCCAGCAGTACAGGACAGGCCCTAGGTGGTTATACGCAGTATTTT
CASSTGQALGGYTQYF
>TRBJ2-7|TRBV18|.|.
TGTGCCAGCTCACCTTCTACTCGCGAGCAGTACTTC
CASSPSTREQYF
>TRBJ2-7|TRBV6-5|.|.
TGTGCCAGCAGTTCTATTATCTACGAGCAGTACTTC
CASSSIIYEQYF
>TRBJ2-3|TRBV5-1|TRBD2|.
TGCGCCAGCAGATACCGGACTAGCGGGAGTGGAGATACGCAGTATTTT
CASRYRTSGSGDTQYF
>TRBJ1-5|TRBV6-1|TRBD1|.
TGTGCCAGCAGTGAGGACAGGACCCAGCATTTT
CASSEDRTQHF
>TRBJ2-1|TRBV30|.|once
TGTGCCTGGAGTCAAAAAAATGAGCAGTTCTTC
CAWSQKNEQFF
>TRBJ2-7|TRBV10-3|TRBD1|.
TGTGCCATCAGTGAATGGGACAGGTCCTACGAGCAGTACTTC
CAISEWDRSYEQYF